Sequencing of this T cell receptor (beta chain) was carried out in a study of blood T cell repertoires in COVID-19. The overall study: T cells, B-cell-depleted T cells, or PBMCs provided the cDNA or gDNA that served as material.

The table came from immunoSEQ multiplex PCR; TCRdb's copy has only in-frame clones and leaves some out. The data contain about 220,000 clones, about 87% of them singletons. The CDR3 is made up of 14 amino acids. CDR1 is LGHNA and CDR2 is YSLEER in the germline V gene. Trimming left V 4 bases short and J 1 base short, with 10 bases between. Participants had their cohort set by participant-reported clinical history. Two negative PCRs, clearance, or symptom resolution were required of recovered Cohort 3 donors. What was sequenced was PBMCs or T cells enriched from blood (not recorded which). The V call is TRBV4-3, the J call TRBJ1-1; D ambiguous. This clonotype was obtained from a woman in her twenties or thirties who had recovered from COVID-19. Written as DNA, the CDR3 is TGCGCCAGCAGCCCAACACAGTCGAACACTGAAGCTTTCTTT. Its protein product is CASSPTQSNTEAFF.